A selection of T cell receptor beta chains follows, all from one sample in a study of blood T cell repertoires in COVID-19. TCRdb keeps only in-frame clones here, not all; method: immunoSEQ multiplex PCR. The sample includes around 87,000 clones, about nine tenths of them seen just once. The sequencing input was peripheral blood. These receptors originate from a man aged 50-60 years with acute or convalescent COVID-19. The CDR3 runs from the conserved cysteine through the conserved F or W. The D gene is left open where the match is weak. Clone size is stated in some rows and not others, as once, few, many or a class when expanded.

j_call clone_size v_call d_call cdr3_length cdr3_aa cdr3_nt
TRBJ2-1 - TRBV11-3 TRBD2 18 CASSPAWGRGALYNEQFF TGTGCCAGCAGCCCCGCTTGGGGGCGGGGGGCCCTCTACAATGAGCAGTTCTTC
TRBJ2-5 - TRBV18 - 15 CASSRSRAYQETQYF TGTGCCAGCTCACGGTCGCGGGCGTACCAAGAGACCCAGTACTTC
TRBJ2-2 - TRBV5-4 - 14 CASSLPGNTGELFF TGTGCCAGCAGCTTACCGGGGAACACCGGGGAGCTGTTTTTT
TRBJ1-1 - TRBV15 - 16 CATSRDRMGGNTEAFF TGTGCCACCAGCAGAGATCGAATGGGGGGGAACACTGAAGCTTTCTTT
TRBJ2-2 - TRBV3-1/TRBV3-2 TRBD2 16 CASSLTSGARTGELFF TGTGCCAGCAGCCTGACTAGCGGGGCTCGAACCGGGGAGCTGTTTTTT
TRBJ2-3 - TRBV21-1 - 18 CASSKGDRDRGLTDTQYF TGTGCCAGCAGCAAGGGGGACCGGGACAGGGGACTCACAGATACGCAGTATTTT
TRBJ1-4 - TRBV5-1 - 14 CASSLSSDNEKLFF TGCGCCAGCAGCTTAAGTTCAGATAATGAAAAACTGTTTTTT
TRBJ1-4 once TRBV3-1/TRBV3-2 - 15 CASSQGPVANEKLFF TGTGCCAGCAGCCAGGGCCCGGTAGCTAATGAAAAACTGTTTTTT
TRBJ2-5 once TRBV7-7 TRBD1 14 CASSPPGPGGTQYF TGTGCTAGCAGCCCACCCGGCCCAGGGGGGACCCAGTACTTC
TRBJ1-1 - TRBV6-5 TRBD1 13 CASRTTGGTEAFF TGTGCCAGCAGAACCACAGGGGGCACTGAAGCTTTCTTT
TRBJ1-2 - TRBV27 - 15 CASSPYGTRVYGYTF TGTGCCAGCAGCCCTTATGGGACAAGGGTCTATGGCTACACCTTC
TRBJ1-3 - TRBV10-3 TRBD1 13 CAITGTAGNTIYF TGTGCCATCACTGGGACAGCTGGAAACACCATATATTTT
TRBJ2-7 - TRBV30 TRBD1 12 CAWSRDREEQYF TGTGCCTGGAGTAGGGACAGGGAAGAGCAGTACTTC
TRBJ2-4 few TRBV2 TRBD2 17 CASSPPGRGGPFTIQYF TGTGCCAGCAGTCCCCCAGGGCGGGGGGGCCCCTTTACCATTCAGTACTTC
TRBJ1-2 - TRBV2 TRBD1 14 CASTGQGAVGGYTF TGTGCCAGCACCGGACAGGGGGCGGTTGGGGGCTACACCTTC
TRBJ1-4 - TRBV4-1 TRBD1 16 CASSPTRDSTNEKLFF TGCGCCAGCAGCCCGACTCGGGACAGTACTAATGAAAAACTGTTTTTT
TRBJ1-3 - TRBV6-5 - 15 CASIRGTSSGNTIYF TGTGCCAGCATCAGAGGGACTTCCTCTGGAAACACCATATATTTT
TRBJ2-1 - TRBV9 TRBD2 16 CASSVLAGASYNEQFF TGTGCCAGCAGCGTTCTAGCGGGGGCCTCCTACAATGAGCAGTTCTTC
TRBJ1-2 - TRBV5-4 - 13 CASSLAAAYGYTF TGTGCCAGCAGCTTGGCGGCGGCCTATGGCTACACCTTC
TRBJ1-2 - TRBV13 TRBD1 15 CASSSQGAANYGYTF TGTGCCAGCAGCTCACAGGGGGCGGCTAACTATGGCTACACCTTC
TRBJ1-1 - TRBV7-2 - 14 CASSLWGRETEAFF TGTGCCAGCAGCTTATGGGGTAGGGAGACTGAAGCTTTCTTT
TRBJ1-2 - TRBV19 - 14 CASSIQGTDDGYTF TGTGCCAGTAGTATTCAGGGGACGGACGATGGCTACACCTTC
TRBJ1-6 - TRBV10-3 - 15 CAISELTATNSPLHF TGTGCCATCAGTGAGCTGACAGCGACTAATTCACCCCTCCACTTT
TRBJ1-3 - TRBV9 - 19 CASSVATDRRTSSGNTIYF TGTGCCAGCAGCGTAGCCACAGACAGGAGAACATCTTCTGGAAACACCATATATTTT
TRBJ1-1 once TRBV5-6 TRBD1 14 CASTKGGPNTEAFF TGTGCCAGCACCAAAGGGGGCCCGAACACTGAAGCTTTCTTT
TRBJ1-2 - TRBV6-6 TRBD1 15 CASSDNRGRGYGYTF TGTGCCAGCAGTGATAACAGGGGGCGCGGGTATGGCTACACCTTC
TRBJ2-2 - TRBV4-2 - 16 CASSPGGGSNTGELFF TGTGCCAGCAGCCCTGGGGGCGGGTCGAACACCGGGGAGCTGTTTTTT
TRBJ1-1 - TRBV6-1 - 13 CASSERFGLKAFF TGTGCCAGCAGTGAGCGTTTTGGGCTCAAAGCTTTCTTT
TRBJ2-7 - TRBV25-1 - 14 CASSESVGVYEQYF TGTGCCAGCAGTGAATCGGTAGGGGTCTACGAGCAGTACTTC
TRBJ1-1 - TRBV30 TRBD1 13 CAWGRQGNTEAFF TGTGCCTGGGGTAGACAGGGGAACACTGAAGCTTTCTTT
TRBJ2-2 once TRBV13 - 13 CAGQKDNTGELFF TGTGCCGGACAAAAGGACAACACCGGGGAGCTGTTTTTT
TRBJ2-7 - TRBV19 - 13 CASSATATYEQYF TGTGCCAGTAGTGCAACAGCTACCTACGAGCAGTACTTC
TRBJ1-2 - TRBV2 TRBD1 16 CASTPGDRGRSYGYTF TGTGCCAGCACCCCAGGGGACAGGGGGCGCAGCTATGGCTACACCTTC
TRBJ1-1 - TRBV4-1 TRBD1 15 CASSIGQGANTEAFF TGCGCCAGCAGCATAGGACAGGGGGCGAACACTGAAGCTTTCTTT
TRBJ1-1 - TRBV2 TRBD1 14 CASRKTGSDTEAFF TGTGCCAGCAGAAAGACAGGGTCGGACACTGAAGCTTTCTTT
TRBJ2-2 once TRBV7-9 - 16 CASSLLRQGNGGELFF TGTGCCAGCAGCTTACTTAGGCAGGGGAACGGCGGGGAGCTGTTTTTT
TRBJ1-2 - TRBV28 - 16 CASSLKTGWSNYGYTF TGTGCCAGCAGTCTTAAAACAGGGTGGTCTAACTATGGCTACACCTTC
TRBJ1-2 - TRBV4-1 TRBD1 15 CASSLAGQGASGYTF TGCGCCAGCAGCCTGGCTGGACAGGGGGCGTCTGGCTACACCTTC
TRBJ2-1 - TRBV5-1 TRBD2 14 CASSLAGGGDEQFF TGCGCCAGCAGCCTAGCGGGGGGTGGCGATGAGCAGTTCTTC
TRBJ1-5 - TRBV3-1/TRBV3-2 TRBD1 14 CASSQTGGSQPQHF TGTGCCAGCAGCCAAACAGGGGGCTCTCAGCCCCAGCATTTT
TRBJ2-3 - TRBV5-1 - 15 CASSLVGQNTDTQYF TGCGCCAGCAGCTTGGTGGGACAAAACACAGATACGCAGTATTTT
TRBJ1-2 once TRBV28 - 12 CASNEANYGYTF TGTGCCAGCAATGAGGCTAACTATGGCTACACCTTC
TRBJ1-2 - TRBV3-1/TRBV3-2 TRBD1 16 CASSQGTGTGGYGYTF TGTGCCAGCAGCCAAGGCACCGGGACAGGCGGCTATGGCTACACCTTC
TRBJ1-2 - TRBV6-6 - 16 CASSYLTGRQIYGYTF TGTGCCAGCAGCTATTTGACTGGGCGACAGATCTATGGCTACACCTTC
TRBJ2-2 - TRBV11-1 TRBD2 16 CASSVRAGGPVGELFF TGTGCCAGCAGCGTACGAGCGGGGGGTCCCGTCGGGGAGCTGTTTTTT
TRBJ1-1 - TRBV6-6 - 14 CASKLPDYNTEAFF TGTGCCAGCAAGTTACCAGATTATAACACTGAAGCTTTCTTT
TRBJ2-3 - TRBV12-5 TRBD1 14 CASGSGQAGDTQYF TGTGCTAGTGGTTCGGGACAGGCGGGAGATACGCAGTATTTT
TRBJ2-3 - TRBV30 TRBD1 15 CAWSPTGAVPDTQYF TGTGCCTGGAGCCCGACAGGGGCCGTACCAGATACGCAGTATTTT
TRBJ2-7 - TRBV6-5 TRBD1 15 CASTPRQGFVHEQYF TGTGCCAGCACCCCTAGACAGGGTTTCGTCCACGAGCAGTACTTC
TRBJ1-6 few TRBV12-2 - 15 CASRLVSIGSSPLHF TGTGCAAGTCGCTTAGTAAGTATCGGGAGCTCACCCCTCCACTTT
TRBJ1-1 few TRBV5-1 - 16 CASSSGGLPPNTEAFF TGCGCCAGCAGCTCGGGAGGGTTGCCCCCGAACACTGAAGCTTTCTTT
TRBJ1-1 - TRBV5-5 - 13 CASSLTGKTEAFF TGTGCCAGCAGCTTGACAGGGAAGACTGAAGCTTTCTTT
TRBJ2-1 - TRBV7-2 - 15 CASSPQGTTYNEQFF TGTGCCAGCAGCCCCCAGGGGACTACCTACAATGAGCAGTTCTTC
TRBJ1-4 - TRBV19 TRBD1 16 CASSIIFRQGDEKLFF TGTGCCAGTAGTATTATTTTTCGCCAGGGGGATGAAAAACTGTTTTTT
TRBJ1-2 - TRBV19 TRBD1 15 CASIPRDRDSKGYTF TGTGCCAGTATCCCCCGGGACAGGGATTCTAAAGGCTACACCTTC
TRBJ1-2 - TRBV28 - 12 CASSFQDYGYTF TGTGCCAGCAGTTTCCAGGACTATGGCTACACCTTC
TRBJ2-7 - TRBV6-5 TRBD1 14 CASSTGDSSYEQYF TGTGCCAGCAGTACTGGGGACAGCTCCTACGAGCAGTACTTC
TRBJ2-3 few TRBV5-4 - 15 CASSLENRMGDTQYF TGTGCCAGCAGCTTGGAAAACAGGATGGGAGATACGCAGTATTTT
TRBJ2-2 - TRBV19 TRBD1 15 CATRQGDANTGELFF TGTGCCACCCGACAGGGCGACGCGAACACCGGGGAGCTGTTTTTT